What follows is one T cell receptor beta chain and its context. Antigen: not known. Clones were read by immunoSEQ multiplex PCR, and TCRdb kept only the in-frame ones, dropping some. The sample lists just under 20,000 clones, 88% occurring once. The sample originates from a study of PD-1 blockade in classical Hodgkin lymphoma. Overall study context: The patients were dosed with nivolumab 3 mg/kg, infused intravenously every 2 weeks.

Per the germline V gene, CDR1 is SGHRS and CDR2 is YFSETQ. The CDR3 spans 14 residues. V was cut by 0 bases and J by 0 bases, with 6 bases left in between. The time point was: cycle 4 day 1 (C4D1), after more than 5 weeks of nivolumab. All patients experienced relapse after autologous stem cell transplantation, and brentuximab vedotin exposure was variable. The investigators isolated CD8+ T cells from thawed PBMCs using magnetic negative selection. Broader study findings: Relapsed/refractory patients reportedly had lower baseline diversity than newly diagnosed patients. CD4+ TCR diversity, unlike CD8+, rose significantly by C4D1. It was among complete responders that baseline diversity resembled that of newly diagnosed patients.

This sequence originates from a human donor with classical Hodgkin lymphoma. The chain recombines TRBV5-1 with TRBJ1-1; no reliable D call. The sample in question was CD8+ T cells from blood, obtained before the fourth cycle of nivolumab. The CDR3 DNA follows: TGCGCCAGCAGCTTGGTCATGTTGAACACTGAAGCTTTCTTT. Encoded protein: CASSLVMLNTEAFF.